These 8 T cell receptor beta chains were all obtained from the same sample, sequenced in a study of vaccination and CD4 T cells after COVID-19. The sample's treatment: approximately nine-day PBMC culture with coronavirus spike peptide pools or control peptides (ViraFEST assay). The assay that was used to sequence DNA from cultured CD4+ T cells was the Oncomine TCR Beta short-read assay. TCRdb called the PCR reads again in MiXCR, with one record for every CDR3 protein. The data show under 25,000 distinct CDR3 sequences, with 26% seen just once and approximately 11% held by the top ten. These TCRs are of unknown antigen specificity. Sequences were obtained from cultured CD4+ T cells from blood. These receptors originate from a human donor with COVID-19.

The table lists this clonotype with a few counts. V and J are TRBV6-2 or TRBV6-3 and TRBJ2-6, with D possibly matching TRBD1 (6 bases). There are 17 residues in the CDR3. CDR1 MNHEY and CDR2 SVGEGT come from the germline V gene. Trimming pared 5 bases from V and 1 base from J, leaving 15 bases between. This chain's CDR3 is CASSRWPQGSGANVLTF. CDR3 bases: TGTGCCAGCAGTCGATGGCCACAGGGTTCTGGGGCCAACGTCCTGACTTTC.

V usage is TRBV6-2 or TRBV6-3 and J usage is TRBJ1-1; possible D gene TRBD1, 6 bases. CDR3 length: 13 amino acids. Germline V lookup: CDR1 MNHEY, CDR2 SVGEGT. Trimming removed 7 bases from V and 1 base from J, with 10 bases in between. CDR3 sequence: CASIGGRNTEAFF. In nucleotides, the CDR3 is TGTGCCAGCATCGGGGGCAGGAACACTGAAGCTTTCTTT.

This clonotype came up a few times. The chain carries TRBV20-1 and TRBJ1-5; a weak D match, TRBD1 (6 bases). In germline, CDR1 is DFQATT, CDR2 SNEGSKA (reference sequence). Trimming shortened V by 0 bases and J by 6 bases, and 18 bases separated the two germline ends. The CDR3 runs to 16 residues. The CDR3 spells CSARDRGRGGGQPQHF. The CDR3 nucleotides read TGCAGTGCTAGAGATCGAGGCAGGGGAGGGGGTCAGCCCCAGCATTTT.

This clonotype is deemed medium-sized. The gene calls are TRBV6-2 or TRBV6-3 and TRBJ2-3; weak D call: TRBD2 (6 bases). The CDR3 is 15 residues long. Germline assignment: CDR1 MNHEY and CDR2 SVGEGT. V dropped 0 bases and J dropped 4 bases, with 11 bases sitting between them. CDR3 nucleotide sequence: TGTGCCAGCAGTTACTCGGCGGGGCTCTCAGATACGCAGTATTTT. Its translation is CASSYSAGLSDTQYF.

The gene calls are TRBV20-1 and TRBJ2-5; 10 positions match TRBD2. The germline CDR1 and CDR2 sequences are DFQATT and SNEGSKA (reference sequence). This CDR3 comprises 15 residues. V was pared by 2 bases and J by 5 bases, with 8 bases of the junction left unmatched. The DNA for the CDR3 is TGCAGTGCTAGACTAGCTAGCGGGGGAGGTGAGACCCAGTACTTC. The encoded protein is CSARLASGGGETQYF.

The rearrangement joins TRBV7-3 to TRBJ2-3; D is possibly TRBD1 or TRBD2 (5 bases each). The CDR3 totals 15 residues. V was clipped by 3 bases and J by 2 bases, with 12 bases between them. Looked up from germline, CDR1 is SGHTA and CDR2 is FQGTGA. The CDR3 sequence: CASSFRDGYTDTQYF. The CDR3 DNA is TGTGCCAGCAGCTTCCGGGACGGATACACAGATACGCAGTATTTT.

The chain is built from TRBV5-1 and TRBJ2-6, with TRBD1 as a possible D gene (6 bases). CDR3 length equals 15 residues. CDR1 and CDR2 (germline): SGHRS, YFSETQ. V dropped 4 bases and J dropped 1 base, with 9 bases sitting between them. CDR3 sequence reads: CASSPGASGANVLTF. The CDR3 DNA reads as TGCGCCAGCAGCCCAGGGGCGTCTGGGGCCAACGTCCTGACTTTC.

The gene calls are TRBV11-2 and TRBJ1-1; D gene unclear. The V end was cut by 6 bases, the J end by 1 base, with 9 bases between. The germline gives CDR1 SGHAT, CDR2 FQNNGV. The CDR3 covers 13 residues. This chain's CDR3 is CASRRGRNTEAFF. CDR3 nucleotides: TGTGCCAGCAGACGAGGACGGAACACTGAAGCTTTCTTT.